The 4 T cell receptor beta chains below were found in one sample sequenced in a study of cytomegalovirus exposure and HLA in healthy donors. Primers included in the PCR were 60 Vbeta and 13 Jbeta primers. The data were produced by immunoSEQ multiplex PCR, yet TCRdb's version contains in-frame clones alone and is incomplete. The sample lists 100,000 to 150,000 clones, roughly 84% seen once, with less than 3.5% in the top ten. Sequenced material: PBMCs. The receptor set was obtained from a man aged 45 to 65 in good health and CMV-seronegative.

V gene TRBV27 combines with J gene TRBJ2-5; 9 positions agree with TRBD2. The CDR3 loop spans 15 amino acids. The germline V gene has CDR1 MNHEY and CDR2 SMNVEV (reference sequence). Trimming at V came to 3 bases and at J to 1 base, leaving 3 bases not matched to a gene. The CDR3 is CASSFKRGAQETQYF. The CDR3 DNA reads TGTGCCAGCAGTTTCAAGCGGGGGGCCCAAGAGACCCAGTACTTC.

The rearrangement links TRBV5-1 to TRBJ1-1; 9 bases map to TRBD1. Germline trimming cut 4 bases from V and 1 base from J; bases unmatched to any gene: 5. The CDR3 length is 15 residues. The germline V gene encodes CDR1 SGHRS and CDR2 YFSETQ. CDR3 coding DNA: TGCGCCAGCAGCCCCGGACAGGGGAGGAACACTGAAGCTTTCTTT. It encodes CASSPGQGRNTEAFF.

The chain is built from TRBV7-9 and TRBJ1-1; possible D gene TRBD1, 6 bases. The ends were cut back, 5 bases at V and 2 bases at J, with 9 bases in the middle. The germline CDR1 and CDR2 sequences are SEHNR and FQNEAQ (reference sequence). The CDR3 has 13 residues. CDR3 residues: CASSPTGNTEAFF. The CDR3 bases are TGTGCCAGCAGCCCGACAGGAAACACTGAAGCTTTCTTT.

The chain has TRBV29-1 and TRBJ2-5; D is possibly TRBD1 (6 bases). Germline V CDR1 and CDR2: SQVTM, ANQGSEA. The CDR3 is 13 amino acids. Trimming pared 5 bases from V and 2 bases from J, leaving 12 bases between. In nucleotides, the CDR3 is TGCAGCGTTACAAGGACAGCACAAGAGACCCAGTACTTC. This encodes CSVTRTAQETQYF. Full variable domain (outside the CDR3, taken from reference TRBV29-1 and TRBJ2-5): SAVISQKPSRDICQRGTSLTIQCQVDSQVTMMFWYRQQPGQSLTLIATANQGSEATYESGFVIDKFPISRPNLTFSTLTVSNMSPEDSSIYLCSVTRTAQETQYFGPGTRLLVL.